The source of this TCR beta chain is a study of cytomegalovirus exposure and HLA in healthy donors. Findings of the study overall: Generally TCR sequences proved uncommon, though certain public TCRs appeared in numerous donors. Evidence from a later analysis indicated that most CMV-associated TCR beta chains looked HLA-restricted. Later analysis reportedly placed an Asian-associated ancestry cluster below the roughly 700-donor mean in N-insertions.

Germline loops: CDR1 SQVTM, CDR2 ANQGSEA. The CDR3 loop spans 13 amino acids. The germline V and J ends were trimmed by 7 bases and 6 bases, with 18 bases remaining between them. With respect to this clone: Its target is not known.

In nominal health when sampled, donors likely had unrecorded immune exposures nonetheless. This PCR relied on a set of 60 Vbeta primers and 13 Jbeta primers. Generated by immunoSEQ multiplex PCR, the TCRdb table keeps only in-frame clones and is missing some. The table has over 65,000 clones, less than 80% seen once; the top ten hold approximately 7.3%. This chain connects TRBV29-1 to TRBJ1-2; D might be TRBD1 (6 bases). Sequenced material: PBMCs. This clonotype was sampled from a middle-aged woman in good health and CMV-seronegative. This chain's CDR3 is CSARTGSRHGYTF. The CDR3 DNA reads as TGCAGCGCCCGAACAGGGAGTAGGCATGGCTACACCTTC.